Presented here are 7 T cell receptor beta chains from one specimen sequenced in a study of blood T cell repertoires in COVID-19. The assay was immunoSEQ multiplex PCR, and TCRdb's table has in-frame clones only and misses some. Of fewer than 200,000 clones listed, about 87% are singletons. The specimen was peripheral blood. These receptors originate from a man in his sixties with acute or convalescent COVID-19.

This clone came up once. The chain carries TRBV28 and TRBJ2-1, with TRBD2 identical over 9 bases. This CDR3 region has 16 residues. V was pared by 4 bases and J by 7 bases, with 11 bases of the junction left unmatched. Germline V gene lookup returns CDR1 MDHEN and CDR2 SYDVKM. CDR3 protein: CASSSPGGSGRNEQFF. The DNA for the CDR3 is TGTGCCAGCAGTTCCCCGGGGGGTAGCGGGAGAAATGAGCAGTTCTTC.

CDR3 sequence (DNA): TGCGCCAGCAGCCAAGAACCAGGGGGTGCCACCGGGGAGCTGTTTTTT. This codes for CASSQEPGGATGELFF. The chain recombines TRBV4-1 with TRBJ2-2, with 7 positions matching TRBD1. The length of the CDR3 is 16 residues. J gave up 4 bases and V 0 bases, and 5 bases lay outside the gene matches. In germline, CDR1 is MGHRA, CDR2 YSYEKL.

The rearrangement joins TRBV24-1 to TRBJ2-2; 14 bases align to TRBD2. The ends lost 5 bases at V and 2 bases at J; junction bases unmatched: 12. The CDR3 totals 20 residues. The V gene's germline CDR1 is KGHDR and CDR2 SFDVKD. This CDR3 reads CATSARRPGLAGANTGELFF. The CDR3 nucleotides are TGTGCCACCAGTGCCAGGCGGCCGGGACTAGCGGGGGCAAACACCGGGGAGCTGTTTTTT.

This chain links TRBV24-1 with TRBJ2-5; TRBD1 is a possible D gene (7 bases). Trimming cost V 1 base and J 6 bases, with 20 bases left between them. CDR1 is KGHDR and CDR2 is SFDVKD in the germline V gene. The length of the CDR3 is 17 residues. CDR3 coding DNA: TGTGCCACCAGTGATTTAGGACGAGGAGGGGGCAGTAAGACCCAGTACTTC. Translation gives CATSDLGRGGGSKTQYF.

This rearrangement joins TRBV7-2 to TRBJ1-3, with 8 bases matching TRBD1. J was trimmed by 0 bases and V by 5 bases; bases with no gene match: 3. The CDR3 sequence is 15 residues long. CDR1 is SGHTA, CDR2 FQGNSA, per germline. CDR3 nucleotide sequence: TGTGCCAGCAGCGTAGACAGGGGCTCTGGAAACACCATATATTTT. Its translation: CASSVDRGSGNTIYF.

The J gene is TRBJ1-2, the V gene TRBV2; TRBD1 matches at 9 bases. The CDR3 is 14 residues long. J was trimmed by 5 bases and V by 2 bases; bases with no gene match: 3. Germline CDR1 SNHLY, CDR2 FYNNEI. CDR3 region: CASSERDRDYGYTF. DNA for the CDR3: TGTGCCAGCAGTGAAAGGGACAGGGATTATGGCTACACCTTC.

V and J are TRBV5-1 and TRBJ1-5, with a tentative D call TRBD1 (6 bases). CDR1 is SGHRS and CDR2 is YFSETQ in the germline V gene. Deletions cut 1 base from V and 7 bases from J, with 12 bases between. The CDR3 contains 14 residues. In DNA, the CDR3 is TGCGCCAGCAGCTTGTCGGGGGGCGGGCAGCCCCAGCATTTT. It codes for CASSLSGGGQPQHF.